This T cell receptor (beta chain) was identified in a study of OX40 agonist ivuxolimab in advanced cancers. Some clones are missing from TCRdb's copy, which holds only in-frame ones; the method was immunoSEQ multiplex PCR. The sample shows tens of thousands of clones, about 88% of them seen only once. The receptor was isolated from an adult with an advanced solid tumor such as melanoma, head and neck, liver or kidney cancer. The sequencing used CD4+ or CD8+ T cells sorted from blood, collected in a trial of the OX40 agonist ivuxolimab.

The CDR3 region has the DNA TGTGCCAGCTCACCAGGGGGCCCTGGAAACACCATATATTTT. Encoded protein: CASSPGGPGNTIYF. The chain couples TRBV18 to TRBJ1-3; perhaps TRBD1 as D (6 bases). The CDR3 is 14 residues long. V was trimmed by 2 bases and J by 2 bases, leaving 7 bases between them. The germline V gene has CDR1 KGHSH and CDR2 LQKENI.